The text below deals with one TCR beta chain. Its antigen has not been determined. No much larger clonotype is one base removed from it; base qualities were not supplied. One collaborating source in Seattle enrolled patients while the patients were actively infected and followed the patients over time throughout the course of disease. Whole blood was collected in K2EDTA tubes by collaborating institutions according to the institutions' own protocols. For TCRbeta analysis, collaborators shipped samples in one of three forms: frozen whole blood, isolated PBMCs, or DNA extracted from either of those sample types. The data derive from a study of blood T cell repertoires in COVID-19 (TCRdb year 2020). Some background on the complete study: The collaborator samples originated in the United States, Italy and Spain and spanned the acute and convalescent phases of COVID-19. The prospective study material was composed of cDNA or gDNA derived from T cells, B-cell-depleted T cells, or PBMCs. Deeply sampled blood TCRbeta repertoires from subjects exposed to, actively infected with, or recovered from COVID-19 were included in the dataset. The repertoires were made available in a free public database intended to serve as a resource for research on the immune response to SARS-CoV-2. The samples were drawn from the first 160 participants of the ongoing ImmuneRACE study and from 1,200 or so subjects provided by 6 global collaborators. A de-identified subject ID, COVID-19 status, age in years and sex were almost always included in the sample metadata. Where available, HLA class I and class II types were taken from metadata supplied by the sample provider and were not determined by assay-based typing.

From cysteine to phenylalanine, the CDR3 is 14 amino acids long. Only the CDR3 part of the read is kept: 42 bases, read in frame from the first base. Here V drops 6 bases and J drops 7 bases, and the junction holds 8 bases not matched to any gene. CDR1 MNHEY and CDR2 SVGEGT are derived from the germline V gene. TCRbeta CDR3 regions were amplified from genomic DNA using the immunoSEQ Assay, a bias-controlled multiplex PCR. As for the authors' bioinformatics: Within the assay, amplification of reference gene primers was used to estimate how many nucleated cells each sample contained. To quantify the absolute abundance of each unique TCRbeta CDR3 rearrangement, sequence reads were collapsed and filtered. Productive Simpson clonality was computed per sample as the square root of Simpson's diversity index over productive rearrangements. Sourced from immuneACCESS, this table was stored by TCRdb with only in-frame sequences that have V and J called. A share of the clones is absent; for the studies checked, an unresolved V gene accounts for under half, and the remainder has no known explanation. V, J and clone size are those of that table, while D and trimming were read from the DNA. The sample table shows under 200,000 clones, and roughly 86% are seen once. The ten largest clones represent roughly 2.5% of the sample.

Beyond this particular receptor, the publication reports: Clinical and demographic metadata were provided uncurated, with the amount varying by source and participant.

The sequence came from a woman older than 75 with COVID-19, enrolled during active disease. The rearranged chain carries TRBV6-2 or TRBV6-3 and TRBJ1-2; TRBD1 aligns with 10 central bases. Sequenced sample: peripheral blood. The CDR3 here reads CASSPGQGYSGYTF. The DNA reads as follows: TGTGCCAGCAGCCCGGGACAGGGGTACAGTGGCTACACCTTC.